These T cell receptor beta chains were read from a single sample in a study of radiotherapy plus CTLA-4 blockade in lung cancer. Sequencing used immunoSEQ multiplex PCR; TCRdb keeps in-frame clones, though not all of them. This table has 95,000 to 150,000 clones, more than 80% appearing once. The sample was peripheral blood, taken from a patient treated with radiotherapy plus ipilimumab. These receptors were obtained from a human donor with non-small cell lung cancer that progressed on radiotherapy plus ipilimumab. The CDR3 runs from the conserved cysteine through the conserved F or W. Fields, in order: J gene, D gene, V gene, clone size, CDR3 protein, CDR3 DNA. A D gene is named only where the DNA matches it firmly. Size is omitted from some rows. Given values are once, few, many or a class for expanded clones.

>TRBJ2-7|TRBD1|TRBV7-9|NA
CASSPMTGSSYEQYF
TGTGCCAGCAGCCCGATGACAGGGAGCTCCTACGAGCAGTACTTC
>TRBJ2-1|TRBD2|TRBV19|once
CASSQTSGNNEQFF
TGTGCCAGTAGCCAGACTAGCGGGAACAATGAGCAGTTCTTC
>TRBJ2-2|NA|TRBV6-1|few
CASESGVGTGELFF
TGTGCCAGCGAATCCGGGGTCGGCACCGGGGAGCTGTTTTTT
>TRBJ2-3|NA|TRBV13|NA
CASSSLASDTQYF
TGTGCCAGCAGTTCCCTAGCATCAGATACGCAGTATTTT
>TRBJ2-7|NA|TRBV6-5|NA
CASSPEGGDTYEQYF
TGTGCCAGCAGCCCCGAGGGGGGGGATACCTACGAGCAGTACTTC
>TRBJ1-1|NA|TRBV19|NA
CASSIDAGAFYTEAFF
TGTGCCAGTAGTATAGATGCGGGGGCGTTTTACACTGAAGCTTTCTTT
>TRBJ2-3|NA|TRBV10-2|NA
CASSVGGAQDTQYF
TGCGCCAGCAGTGTTGGGGGGGCCCAAGATACGCAGTATTTT
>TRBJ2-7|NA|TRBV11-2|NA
CASSSRTSYEQYF
TGTGCCAGCAGCTCCCGGACGTCCTACGAGCAGTACTTC
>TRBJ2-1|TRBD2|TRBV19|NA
CASRQLAVTPHEQFF
TGTGCCAGTAGGCAACTAGCGGTTACACCCCATGAGCAGTTCTTC
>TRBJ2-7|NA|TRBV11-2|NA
CASSLAHAREQYF
TGTGCCAGCAGCTTGGCACACGCCAGGGAGCAGTACTTC
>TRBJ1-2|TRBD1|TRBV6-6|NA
CASRNTGDYGYTF
TGTGCCAGCAGGAATACAGGGGACTATGGCTACACCTTC
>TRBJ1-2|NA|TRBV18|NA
CASSPGRRGSSGYTF
TGTGCCAGCTCACCAGGTCGGCGGGGGTCCTCCGGCTACACCTTC
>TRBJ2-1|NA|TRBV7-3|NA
CASSSTGYNEQFF
TGTGCCAGCAGCTCAACTGGGTACAATGAGCAGTTCTTC
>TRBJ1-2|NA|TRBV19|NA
CASRGGQYPGYTF
TGTGCCAGTAGGGGGGGGCAGTACCCTGGCTACACCTTC
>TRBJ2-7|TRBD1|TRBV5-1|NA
CASSLWTGKDEQYF
TGCGCCAGCAGCTTGTGGACAGGGAAGGACGAGCAGTACTTC
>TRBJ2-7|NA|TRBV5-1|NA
CASSMGRNYEQYF
TGCGCCAGCAGCATGGGACGGAACTACGAGCAGTACTTC
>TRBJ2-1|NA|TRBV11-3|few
CASSFGRSEQFF
TGTGCCAGCAGCTTCGGACGGAGTGAGCAGTTCTTC
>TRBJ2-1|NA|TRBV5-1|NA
CASSLEHGVNEQFF
TGCGCCAGCAGCTTGGAGCACGGGGTCAATGAGCAGTTCTTC
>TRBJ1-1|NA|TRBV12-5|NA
CASGLRGDTEAFF
TGTGCTAGTGGTTTGCGCGGGGACACTGAAGCTTTCTTT
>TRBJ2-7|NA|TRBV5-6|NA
CASTPGAGYEQYF
TGTGCCAGCACCCCCGGGGCGGGATACGAGCAGTACTTC
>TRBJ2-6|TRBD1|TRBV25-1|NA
CASSGGTGSSGANVLTF
TGTGCCAGCAGTGGCGGGACAGGGAGCTCTGGGGCCAACGTCCTGACTTTC
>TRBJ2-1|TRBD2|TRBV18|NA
CASSLLAGGPPYNEQFF
TGTGCCAGCTCTCTTCTAGCGGGAGGGCCGCCATACAATGAGCAGTTCTTC
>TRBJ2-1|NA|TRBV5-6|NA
CASSLLYNEQFF
TGTGCCAGCAGCTTGCTGTACAATGAGCAGTTCTTC
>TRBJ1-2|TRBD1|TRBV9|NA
CASSVGDSFEGYTF
TGTGCCAGCAGCGTAGGGGACAGCTTTGAGGGCTACACCTTC